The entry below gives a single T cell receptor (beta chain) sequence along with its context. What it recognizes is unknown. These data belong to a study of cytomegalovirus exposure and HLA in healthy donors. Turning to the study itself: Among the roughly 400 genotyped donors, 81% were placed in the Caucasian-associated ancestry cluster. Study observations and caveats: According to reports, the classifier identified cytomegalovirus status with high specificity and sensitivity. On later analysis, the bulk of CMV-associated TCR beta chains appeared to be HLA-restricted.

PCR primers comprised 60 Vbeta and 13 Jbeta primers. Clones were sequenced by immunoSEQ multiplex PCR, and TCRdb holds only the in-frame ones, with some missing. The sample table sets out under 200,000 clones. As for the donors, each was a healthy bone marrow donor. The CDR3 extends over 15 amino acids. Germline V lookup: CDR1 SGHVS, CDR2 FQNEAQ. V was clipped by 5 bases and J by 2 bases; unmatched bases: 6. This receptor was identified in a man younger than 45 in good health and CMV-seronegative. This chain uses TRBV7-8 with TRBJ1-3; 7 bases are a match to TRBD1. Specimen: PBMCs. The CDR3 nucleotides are TGTGCCAGCAGCGTTCAGGGGGGACCTGGAAACACCATATATTTT. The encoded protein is CASSVQGGPGNTIYF. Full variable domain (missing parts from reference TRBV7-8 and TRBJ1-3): GAGVSQSPRYKVAKRGQDVALRCDPISGHVSLFWYQQALGQGPEFLTYFQNEAQLDKSGLPSDRFFAERPEGSVSTLKIQRTQQEDSAVYLCASSVQGGPGNTIYFGEGSWLTVV.